This T cell receptor beta chain was documented in a study of beta chain features in type 1 diabetes. Study-level background: The examined sorted cells totaled about 98 million across samples.

TCRB transcripts that were expressed got sequenced, as all of the isolated RNA had been reverse transcribed. Profiling relied on immunoSEQ multiplex PCR, and the TCRdb table lists in-frame clones only, not all of them. Altogether fewer than 350,000 clones are present, approximately 15% being singletons, with the ten largest covering less than 0.02%. Regarding the study as a whole: Researchers report that Type 1 diabetes patients had moderately but significantly shorter TCRB CDR3s across all four CD4+ subsets. More deletions and fewer insertions at VDJ junctions were found in patients with type 1 diabetes. The naive, central memory and Treg TCRB repertoires showed an apparent similarity that was greater among patients than among healthy donors.

As regards this clone: Its antigen is not known.

Sequencing was carried out using naive CD4+ T cells from blood. This TCR was recovered from a young man with type 1 diabetes.

The CDR3 is CASSPSGGAWETQYF. Here the CDR3 DNA reads TGCGCCAGCAGCCCTAGCGGGGGGGCCTGGGAGACCCAGTACTTC. J is TRBJ2-5 and V is TRBV4-1; 12 bases align to TRBD2. Germline V CDR1 and CDR2: MGHRA, YSYEKL. The CDR3 is 15 amino acids. After removal of 4 bases from V and 5 bases from J, the junction contained 5 bases not matched to a gene.